A few counts support the clone carrying this TCR beta chain. Its antigen is unidentified. This sample was taken from a study of T-cell reconstitution after alpha-beta-depleted transplantation in children. Whole-study results and caveats: T cells produced anew were the main source of T-cell counts and diversity one year after transplant. Several hundred expanded graft clones reportedly were the source of alpha-beta T cells about two months after transplant.

Preparation of the TCRbeta library involved a method that used unique molecular identifiers. TCRdb passed the PCR reads through MiXCR, listing each CDR3 protein once. The sample records roughly 340,000 distinct CDR3 sequences, roughly 17% being singletons. The germline gives CDR1 MDHEN, CDR2 SYDVKM. V shed 4 bases and J shed 5 bases, with 21 bases lying between them. The CDR3 runs to 17 residues. The clonotype comes from a male patient between 2 and 15 years old who had a stem cell transplant for acute lymphoblastic leukemia, so the T cells may come from the graft donor. The V and J genes are TRBV28 and TRBJ1-5, with D unresolved. The sample in question was PBMCs, mostly from graft donor cells, obtained 360 days after TCRalphabeta/CD19-depleted stem cell transplant. The chain's CDR3 is CASSSPPGGRYHQPQHF. As DNA, the CDR3 is TGTGCCAGCAGTTCCCCGCCTGGCGGCAGGTACCATCAGCCCCAGCATTTT.